The present T cell receptor (beta chain) was sequenced within a study of CD8 T cells in Susac syndrome. V dropped 2 bases and J dropped 4 bases, with 8 bases sitting between them. The CDR3 runs 12 residues. Per the germline V gene, CDR1 is DFQATT and CDR2 is SNEGSKA (reference sequence). Random hexamers served to reverse transcribe roughly 0.45 to 1 ug RNA. TCRdb re-analysed the immunoSEQ multiplex PCR reads in MiXCR, keeping a single row per CDR3 protein. Of about 150,000 distinct CDR3 sequences in the sample, around 95% were seen once. This sequence was found in a human donor with Susac syndrome. The rearrangement uses TRBV20-1 and TRBJ1-1; D is unclear. The sequencing input was CD4+ T cells from PBMCs. In DNA form, the CDR3 reads TGCAGTGCTAGACCATCGGGCACTGAAGCTTTCTTT. Residues: CSARPSGTEAFF.